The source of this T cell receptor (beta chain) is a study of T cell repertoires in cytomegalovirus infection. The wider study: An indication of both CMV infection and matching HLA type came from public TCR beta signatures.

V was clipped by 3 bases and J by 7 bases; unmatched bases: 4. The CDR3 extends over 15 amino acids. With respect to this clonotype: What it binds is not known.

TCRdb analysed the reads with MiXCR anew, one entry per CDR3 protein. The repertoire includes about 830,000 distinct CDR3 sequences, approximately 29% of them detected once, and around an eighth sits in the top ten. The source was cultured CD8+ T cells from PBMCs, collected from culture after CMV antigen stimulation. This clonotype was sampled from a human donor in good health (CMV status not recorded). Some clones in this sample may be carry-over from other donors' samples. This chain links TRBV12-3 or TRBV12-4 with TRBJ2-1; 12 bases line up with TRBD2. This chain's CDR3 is CASSLLAGGINEQFF. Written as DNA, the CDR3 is TGTGCCAGCAGTTTGCTAGCGGGGGGGATAAATGAGCAGTTCTTC.